This entry lists 8 T cell receptor beta chains sequenced from one sample in a study of CD8 T cells in ankylosing spondylitis. In TCRdb, the 5' RACE reads were re-called with MiXCR into one record per CDR3 protein. The table lists under 300,000 distinct CDR3 sequences, roughly 10% of them singletons, with about 2.5% in the top ten. Sequencing was done on a sample of blood, either unsorted or a sorted T cell fraction (not recorded which). The receptor set was obtained from a male donor with ankylosing spondylitis or in good health (not recorded which).

This clonotype was seen at least ten times. The rearrangement uses TRBV27 and TRBJ2-7, with D uncertain. Germline loops: CDR1 MNHEY, CDR2 SMNVEV (reference sequence). CDR3 size: 15 residues. The V end was cut by 4 bases, the J end by 2 bases, with 15 bases between. Here the CDR3 DNA reads TGTGCCAGCAGTTCTGGGCGTAGCCCTCCCTACGAGCAGTACTTC. Translating it yields CASSSGRSPPYEQYF.

The chain recombines TRBV7-9 with TRBJ2-3; D assignment may be TRBD1 or TRBD2 (5 bases each). The CDR3 is 16 residues long. Deletions cut 4 bases from V and 2 bases from J, with 16 bases between. Germline assignment: CDR1 SEHNR and CDR2 FQNEAQ (reference sequence). CDR3 nucleotides: TGTGCCAGCAGCTCTGTAGCCGGGGCCCACACAGATACGCAGTATTTT. Residues: CASSSVAGAHTDTQYF. The full variable domain, rest sourced from reference TRBV7-9 and TRBJ2-3, is DTGVSQNPRHKITKRGQNVTFRCDPISEHNRLYWYRQTLGQGPEFLTYFQNEAQLEKSRLLSDRFSAERPKGSFSTLEIQRTEQGDSAMYLCASSSVAGAHTDTQYFGPGTRLTVL.

This clonotype was detected many times. The CDR3 DNA reads as TGTGCCAGCAGTGAAGAACCGGGGGTTAAAAACATTCAGTACTTC. Amino acids: CASSEEPGVKNIQYF. The J gene is TRBJ2-4, the V gene TRBV6-1, with D perhaps TRBD2 (6 bases). This CDR3 has 15 residues. The germline V gene has CDR1 MNHNS and CDR2 SASEGT. V lost 1 base and J 4 bases, leaving 11 bases between the germline ends.

In its sample, this clonotype was seen many times. The chain joins TRBV4-1 to TRBJ2-1, with 8 nucleotides matching TRBD2. CDR1 MGHRA and CDR2 YSYEKL come from the germline V gene. Germline trimming cut 0 bases from V and 7 bases from J; bases unmatched to any gene: 5. The CDR3 length is 15 residues. The CDR3 here is CASSQDSGGENEQFF. The CDR3, as DNA: TGCGCCAGCAGCCAAGATTCGGGAGGGGAGAATGAGCAGTTCTTC.

This clonotype was recorded many times. V and J are TRBV4-2 and TRBJ1-4; D is undetermined. This CDR3 is 12 amino acids long. The germline gives CDR1 LGHNA, CDR2 YNFKEQ. Trimming stripped 0 bases from V and 8 bases from J, with 4 bases between. The CDR3 DNA is TGTGCCAGCAGCCAAGACGGAGAAAAACTGTTTTTT. Protein sequence: CASSQDGEKLFF.

The V and J genes are TRBV12-5 and TRBJ2-5, with 8 bases identical to TRBD1. CDR3 length: 14 amino acids. The V segment lost 5 bases and the J segment 5 bases; nucleotides outside the gene matches: 7. The germline V gene encodes CDR1 LGHNT and CDR2 FRNRAP. CDR3 in DNA: TGTGCTAGTGGTCCCGGACAGGGAAGGGAGACCCAGTACTTC. This codes for CASGPGQGRETQYF.

This clonotype was detected many times. This rearrangement joins TRBV12-3 or TRBV12-4 to TRBJ2-1; a weak D match, TRBD1 (6 bases). The CDR3 has 21 amino acids. The germline V and J ends were trimmed by 3 bases and 0 bases, with 27 bases remaining between them. The CDR3: CASSLYGGLGATRSSYNEQFF. CDR3 in DNA: TGTGCCAGCAGTTTGTATGGGGGTTTGGGGGCCACCCGAAGCTCCTACAATGAGCAGTTCTTC.

V is TRBV7-9 and J is TRBJ2-7, with 7 bases matching TRBD2. The CDR3 length is 13 residues. The V and J ends lost 5 bases and 13 bases, in that order; junction bases with no gene match: 14. Germline CDR1 SEHNR, CDR2 FQNEAQ (reference sequence). The CDR3: CASSHTVREEGYF. CDR3 coding DNA: TGTGCCAGCAGCCATACCGTTCGGGAGGAGGGATACTTC. Supplemented by reference TRBV7-9 and TRBJ2-7, the full variable domain reads DTGVSQNPRHKITKRGQNVTFRCDPISEHNRLYWYRQTLGQGPEFLTYFQNEAQLEKSRLLSDRFSAERPKGSFSTLEIQRTEQGDSAMYLCASSHTVREEGYFGPGTRLTVT.